This T cell receptor (beta chain) appears in the sequencing data of a study of post-analysis software for immune sequencing data. The wider study: Courses of disease covered relapsing-remitting, secondary progressive and progressive-relapsing multiple sclerosis. Study-wide results and limits: The study found TRBV5-6, TRBV5-1 and TRBV20-1 among a handful of TRBV segments more frequent in patients than controls.

The authors incorporated unique molecular identifiers into the TCR beta cDNA libraries. TCRdb processed the PCR reads anew with MiXCR; each CDR3 protein has one entry. Of 740,000 or so distinct CDR3 sequences listed, roughly half are singletons. The CDR3 length is 12 residues. Losses at the gene ends were 5 bases for V and 6 bases for J; bases not matched to a gene: 5. Looked up from germline, CDR1 is DFQATT and CDR2 is SNEGSKA (reference sequence). In this sample, this clonotype turned up a few times. Its antigen is not known. The chain recombines TRBV20-1 with TRBJ1-2; the match to TRBD1 covers 8 bases. What was sequenced was blood. The receptor's source is a girl between 5 and 17 years old with multiple sclerosis. As DNA, the CDR3 is TGCAGTGCTGGACAGGGCTCGGATGGCTACACCTTC. Translating gives CSAGQGSDGYTF.